This is a list of T cell receptor beta chains from one sample in a study of regulatory T cells in long-lasting Graves disease. TCRdb redid the calling of the multiplex PCR reads with MiXCR, one entry per CDR3 protein. The table lists under 500,000 distinct CDR3 sequences, around 20% of them singletons. Here the sequenced sample was peripheral blood mononuclear cells (PBMCs), taken when the disease was refractory, from a patient treated with antithyroid drugs. All receptors come from a female donor with Graves disease. Both conserved end residues are part of each CDR3. D genes are given only for firm matches. Size is omitted from some rows. Given values are once, few, many or a class for expanded clones.

v_gene: TRBV19
j_gene: TRBJ1-5
d_gene: -
abundance: -
CDR3aa: CASSMFGSNQPQHF
CDR3nt: TGTGCCAGTAGTATGTTTGGTAGCAATCAGCCCCAGCATTTT

v_gene: TRBV29-1
j_gene: TRBJ1-1
d_gene: -
abundance: -
CDR3aa: CSVGGTANTEAFF
CDR3nt: TGCAGCGTTGGGGGGACGGCGAACACTGAAGCTTTCTTT

v_gene: TRBV7-9
j_gene: TRBJ2-7
d_gene: -
abundance: few
CDR3aa: CASSLGRVPYEQYF
CDR3nt: TGTGCCAGCAGCTTAGGGCGGGTCCCCTACGAGCAGTACTTC

v_gene: TRBV6-5
j_gene: TRBJ1-5
d_gene: TRBD1
abundance: many
CDR3aa: CASSYSGTGGQPQHF
CDR3nt: TGTGCCAGCAGTTACTCGGGGACAGGGGGCCAGCCCCAGCATTTT

v_gene: TRBV13
j_gene: TRBJ2-7
d_gene: -
abundance: -
CDR3aa: CASSQGPGPYEQYF
CDR3nt: TGTGCCAGCAGCCAGGGACCTGGTCCCTACGAGCAGTACTTC

v_gene: TRBV28
j_gene: TRBJ1-2
d_gene: TRBD1
abundance: many
CDR3aa: CASSLPGGVENGYTF
CDR3nt: TGTGCCAGCAGTTTGCCAGGGGGCGTGGAGAATGGCTACACCTTC

v_gene: TRBV6-1
j_gene: TRBJ2-5
d_gene: -
abundance: many
CDR3aa: CASSGIHDYPETQYF
CDR3nt: TGTGCCAGCAGTGGAATCCACGACTACCCAGAGACCCAGTACTTC

v_gene: TRBV2
j_gene: TRBJ1-2
d_gene: -
abundance: many
CDR3aa: CASISTGYGYTF
CDR3nt: TGTGCCAGCATCTCGACAGGATATGGCTACACCTTC

v_gene: TRBV2
j_gene: TRBJ2-5
d_gene: -
abundance: many
CDR3aa: CASSGSYAETQYF
CDR3nt: TGTGCCAGCAGTGGTTCGTACGCGGAGACCCAGTACTTC

v_gene: TRBV28
j_gene: TRBJ2-1
d_gene: TRBD2
abundance: many
CDR3aa: CASSFRTSGTYNEQFF
CDR3nt: TGTGCCAGCAGTTTCCGGACTAGCGGGACCTACAATGAGCAGTTCTTC

v_gene: TRBV6-1
j_gene: TRBJ1-1
d_gene: -
abundance: few
CDR3aa: CASGREPPGAEAFF
CDR3nt: TGTGCCTCGGGAAGGGAACCACCGGGGGCTGAAGCTTTCTTT

v_gene: TRBV3-1
j_gene: TRBJ1-2
d_gene: -
abundance: few
CDR3aa: CASSQGRTDGCTF
CDR3nt: TGTGCCAGCAGCCAAGGCAGGACTGATGGCTGCACCTTC

v_gene: TRBV14
j_gene: TRBJ2-1
d_gene: TRBD2
abundance: -
CDR3aa: CASSPLGRGRDNEQFF
CDR3nt: TGTGCCAGCAGCCCCCTTGGGCGCGGGAGAGACAATGAGCAGTTCTTC

v_gene: TRBV19
j_gene: TRBJ1-1
d_gene: -
abundance: few
CDR3aa: CASKDQLRGWDTEAFF
CDR3nt: TGTGCCAGTAAGGATCAGCTCCGGGGATGGGACACTGAAGCTTTCTTT

v_gene: TRBV9
j_gene: TRBJ1-3
d_gene: -
abundance: -
CDR3aa: CASSPHLWAGNTIYF
CDR3nt: TGTGCCAGCAGCCCACACCTGTGGGCAGGAAACACCATATATTTT

v_gene: TRBV27
j_gene: TRBJ2-7
d_gene: TRBD1
abundance: many
CDR3aa: CASRRTGVHEQYF
CDR3nt: TGTGCCAGCAGAAGGACAGGGGTCCACGAGCAGTACTTC

v_gene: TRBV6-1
j_gene: TRBJ2-7
d_gene: -
abundance: many
CDR3aa: CASSPPGLWSYEQYF
CDR3nt: TGTGCCAGCAGCCCGCCGGGACTGTGGTCCTACGAGCAGTACTTC

v_gene: TRBV11-2
j_gene: TRBJ2-3
d_gene: TRBD2
abundance: -
CDR3aa: CASSYGTSIAGTQYF
CDR3nt: TGTGCCAGCAGCTACGGGACTAGTATCGCAGGTACGCAGTATTTT

v_gene: TRBV9
j_gene: TRBJ2-7
d_gene: -
abundance: -
CDR3aa: CASSPGGGAEQYF
CDR3nt: TGTGCCAGCAGCCCCGGTGGGGGGGCCGAGCAGTACTTC

v_gene: TRBV6-5
j_gene: TRBJ2-5
d_gene: -
abundance: few
CDR3aa: CASSYGGGSQETQYF
CDR3nt: TGTGCCAGCAGTTATGGTGGAGGCAGCCAAGAGACCCAGTACTTC

v_gene: TRBV12-5
j_gene: TRBJ2-2
d_gene: TRBD1
abundance: few
CDR3aa: CASGFMVTGVAGELFF
CDR3nt: TGTGCTAGTGGTTTTATGGTGACAGGGGTCGCCGGGGAGCTGTTTTTT

v_gene: TRBV6-2/TRBV6-3
j_gene: TRBJ2-2
d_gene: TRBD2
abundance: -
CDR3aa: CASRPGLAGDGGELFF
CDR3nt: TGTGCCAGCAGGCCGGGACTAGCGGGAGATGGCGGGGAGCTGTTTTTT

v_gene: TRBV19
j_gene: TRBJ1-5
d_gene: TRBD1
abundance: few
CDR3aa: CASSLDSGGLWNQPQHF
CDR3nt: TGTGCCAGTAGCCTGGACTCAGGGGGCTTGTGGAATCAGCCCCAGCATTTT

v_gene: TRBV3-1
j_gene: TRBJ2-7
d_gene: TRBD2
abundance: many
CDR3aa: CASTDSGGEQYF
CDR3nt: TGTGCCAGCACCGATAGCGGGGGCGAGCAGTACTTC

v_gene: TRBV6-5
j_gene: TRBJ2-2
d_gene: -
abundance: many
CDR3aa: CASSYVRRSTGELFF
CDR3nt: TGTGCCAGCAGTTACGTACGGAGGTCGACCGGGGAGCTGTTTTTT

v_gene: TRBV27
j_gene: TRBJ2-7
d_gene: -
abundance: -
CDR3aa: CVAGLLEQYF
CDR3nt: TGTGTGGCAGGCCTACTCGAGCAGTACTTC

v_gene: TRBV7-3
j_gene: TRBJ2-1
d_gene: -
abundance: few
CDR3aa: CASSLKGLPDYNEQFF
CDR3nt: TGTGCCAGCAGCTTAAAGGGACTTCCCGACTACAATGAGCAGTTCTTC

v_gene: TRBV6-5
j_gene: TRBJ2-7
d_gene: -
abundance: few
CDR3aa: CASSYQGGEQYF
CDR3nt: TGTGCCAGCAGTTATCAGGGAGGCGAGCAGTACTTC

v_gene: TRBV9
j_gene: TRBJ2-2
d_gene: -
abundance: -
CDR3aa: CASSVGGAIGELFF
CDR3nt: TGTGCCAGCAGCGTGGGGGGCGCGATCGGGGAGCTGTTTTTT

v_gene: TRBV12-3/TRBV12-4
j_gene: TRBJ1-5
d_gene: -
abundance: many
CDR3aa: CASSLMGHQPQHF
CDR3nt: TGTGCCAGCAGTTTAATGGGGCATCAGCCCCAGCATTTT

v_gene: TRBV2
j_gene: TRBJ2-7
d_gene: -
abundance: few
CDR3aa: CASRGFQGSYEQYF
CDR3nt: TGTGCCAGCAGGGGGTTCCAGGGCTCCTACGAGCAGTACTTC

v_gene: TRBV7-2
j_gene: TRBJ1-4
d_gene: -
abundance: -
CDR3aa: CASSEQKATNEKLFF
CDR3nt: TGTGCCAGCAGCGAACAGAAGGCAACTAATGAAAAACTGTTTTTT

v_gene: TRBV11-3
j_gene: TRBJ2-5
d_gene: TRBD2
abundance: few
CDR3aa: CASSEKRETKTQYF
CDR3nt: TGTGCCAGCAGCGAAAAGCGGGAGACGAAGACCCAGTACTTC

v_gene: TRBV2
j_gene: TRBJ2-5
d_gene: -
abundance: many
CDR3aa: CASSEDSPSQYF
CDR3nt: TGTGCCAGCAGTGAAGACTCCCCCTCCCAGTACTTC

v_gene: TRBV27
j_gene: TRBJ2-3
d_gene: -
abundance: -
CDR3aa: CASSFRQGGGDTQYF
CDR3nt: TGTGCCAGCAGTTTCCGGCAGGGAGGTGGAGATACGCAGTATTTT

v_gene: TRBV2
j_gene: TRBJ2-2
d_gene: TRBD1
abundance: many
CDR3aa: CASTFGTGVTGELFF
CDR3nt: TGTGCCAGCACCTTTGGGACAGGGGTCACCGGGGAGCTGTTTTTT

v_gene: TRBV11-2
j_gene: TRBJ2-2
d_gene: -
abundance: few
CDR3aa: CASGRVSTGELFF
CDR3nt: TGTGCCAGCGGGCGGGTTAGCACCGGGGAGCTGTTTTTT

v_gene: TRBV6-1
j_gene: TRBJ1-5
d_gene: -
abundance: many
CDR3aa: CAISDTAQPQHF
CDR3nt: TGTGCCATCTCGGACACAGCTCAGCCCCAGCATTTT